One and the same sample provided the 10 T cell receptor gamma chains below, sequenced in a study of Vδ1+ human thymocytes. Study observations and caveats: Thymic TRG and TRD repertoires appeared highly polyclonal, with Gaussian CDR3 length distributions.

Extracted RNA was reverse transcribed into cDNA. Pooled V-gene forward primers with one constant-region reverse primer generated the CDR3 amplicons by multiplex PCR. TCRdb re-identified clones in the multiplex PCR reads via CATT. The repertoire has about 36,000 gamma-chain clones, around 20% of them found once; the top ten carry under 2%. These TCRs' antigens remain unknown. Source material: Vdelta1+ gamma-delta thymocytes from the thymus. Subset in this sample: FACS-sorted CD3+ TCRalphabeta- TCRVdelta1+ TCRVdelta2- thymocytes. Receptor source: a girl younger than two who had congenital heart surgery.

A few counts support this clone. This may be a read error: a much more frequent sequence differs by one nucleotide. This sample also contains other DNA sequences that code for the same CDR3. This chain joins TRGV4 and TRGJ1 or TRGJ2. The germline CDR1 and CDR2 sequences are EGSTGY and YDSYTSSV. The CDR3 has 11 amino acids. V lost 4 bases and J lost 7; bases outside the gene matches: 4. This chain's CDR3 is CATWEGYKKLF. In DNA, the CDR3 is TGTGCCACCTGGGAGGGATATAAGAAACTCTTT.

This chain links TRGV9 with TRGJ1 or TRGJ2. The germline V gene has CDR1 GITISATS and CDR2 ISYDGTV (reference sequence). CDR3 length: 14 residues. Unmatched junction bases numbered 9, after V lost 0 bases and J lost 7 bases. In nucleotides, the CDR3 is TGTGCCTTGTGGGAGGTGTTTGGCGAGTATAAGAAACTCTTT. This codes for CALWEVFGEYKKLF.

This clone was found a few times. This may be a read error, as it is one base from a much larger clone. The sample holds other DNA sequences that translate to the same CDR3. This chain uses TRGV9 with TRGJ1 or TRGJ2. The CDR3 is 13 amino acids. V dropped 3 bases and J dropped 2; count of bases not matched to a gene: 4. CDR1 is GITISATS and CDR2 is ISYDGTV in the germline V gene (reference sequence). CDR3 DNA: TGTGCCTTGTGGGAGTGGGATTATTATAAGAAACTCTTT. It is translated as CALWEWDYYKKLF.

J is TRGJ1 or TRGJ2 and V is TRGV3. Germline CDR1 reads VTNTFY; CDR2 reads YDVSTARD (reference sequence). The CDR3 runs to 17 residues. Trimming removed 0 bases from V and 7 bases from J; junction bases left unmatched: 18. The CDR3 DNA reads TGTGCCACCTGGGACAGGCGGCACTTTATAGTATACTATAAGAAACTCTTT. It encodes CATWDRRHFIVYYKKLF.

This clone has a handful of counts. V is TRGV3 and J is TRGJP2. Germline assignment: CDR1 VTNTFY and CDR2 YDVSTARD (reference sequence). V lost 1 base to trimming and J lost 12 bases; unmatched junction nucleotides: 5. The CDR3 length is 12 residues. Here the CDR3 reads CATWDSAGIKTF. The CDR3 coding sequence is TGTGCCACCTGGGACAGCGCCGGGATCAAGACGTTT.

V and J are TRGV4 and TRGJ1 or TRGJ2. The CDR3 totals 12 residues. From germline, CDR1 is EGSTGY and CDR2 YDSYTSSV. Trimming cost V 5 bases and J 5 bases; bases outside gene matches: 6. The CDR3 nucleotides are TGTGCCACCTGGGGGATCGATTATAAGAAACTCTTT. It encodes CATWGIDYKKLF.

Worth noting for this clone: The germline gene is not matched at one end of the junction; a read error may be the cause. The V gene is TRGV4, the J gene TRGJ1 or TRGJ2. The CDR3 runs 11 residues. The germline gives CDR1 EGSTGY, CDR2 YDSYTSSV. The CDR3 loop is CATWRYYKKLF. The CDR3 region has the DNA TGTGCCACCTGGAGATATTATAAGAAGCTCTTT.

In the case of this clone: A much more abundant neighbour one base away suggests this may be a read error. Additional DNA sequences in this sample encode the identical CDR3. The rearrangement links TRGV8 to TRGJP2. The CDR3 extends over 14 amino acids. CDR1 and CDR2 from the germline V gene are VENAVY and YDSYNSRV. Trimming at V came to 0 bases and at J to 5 bases, leaving 3 bases not matched to a gene. This chain's CDR3 is CATWDRGSDWIKTF. In DNA form, the CDR3 reads TGTGCCACCTGGGATAGGGGCAGTGATTGGATCAAGACGTTT.

The rearrangement links TRGV9 to TRGJ1 or TRGJ2. The CDR3 has 15 residues. The J segment lost 8 bases and the V segment lost 3 bases, leaving 16 bases of the junction unmatched. Germline V gene data show CDR1 as GITISATS and CDR2 as ISYDGTV (reference sequence). This chain's CDR3 is CALWEPGRGGDKKLF. CDR3 sequence (DNA): TGTGCCTTGTGGGAGCCGGGAAGGGGAGGCGATAAGAAACTCTTT.

This clone was counted only a few times. The J gene is TRGJ1 or TRGJ2, the V gene TRGV4. J was trimmed by 5 bases and V by 0 bases; bases with no gene match: 16. CDR3 length equals 17 residues. Germline V gives CDR1 EGSTGY, CDR2 YDSYTSSV. The CDR3 sequence: CATWDGPPERKDYKKLF. The CDR3 DNA sequence: TGTGCCACCTGGGATGGGCCCCCGGAGAGGAAGGATTATAAGAAACTCTTT.